Listed here is a single T cell receptor beta chain. An end of the junction does not agree with germline; a read error may underlie this. The germline V gene has CDR1 MDHEN and CDR2 SYDVKM. The CDR3 is 15 residues long. The assay was immunoSEQ multiplex PCR, and TCRdb's table has in-frame clones only and misses some. This table has under 200,000 clones, around four fifths appearing once. The source of the sample is a study of blood T cell repertoires in COVID-19. Study-wide background: There were acute and convalescent COVID-19 samples, and they came from the United States, Italy and Spain.

The source material was peripheral blood. This chain links TRBV28 with TRBJ1-5, with D possibly matching TRBD1 (5 bases). The receptor was derived from a woman in her twenties or thirties with acute or convalescent COVID-19. In nucleotides, the CDR3 is TGTGCCGGCAGTTTCCCCGACAGATTGCGGCAGCCCCAGCATTTT. Its protein product is CAGSFPDRLRQPQHF.